The 8 T cell receptor beta chains given below trace back to one sample, sequenced in a study of cytomegalovirus exposure and HLA in healthy donors. Some clones are missing from TCRdb's copy, which holds only in-frame ones; the method was immunoSEQ multiplex PCR. The sample comprises roughly 150,000 clones, more than 75% of which are singletons, and around 3% rests with the top ten. The sequenced material came from PBMCs. The receptors were gathered from a man younger than 35 in good health and CMV-seronegative.

This rearrangement joins TRBV28 to TRBJ1-5; 7 bases line up with TRBD1. CDR1 is MDHEN and CDR2 is SYDVKM in the germline V gene. V trimming: 8 bases; J trimming: 2 bases; junction bases outside the gene matches: 3. This CDR3 has 13 residues. The CDR3 bases are TGTGCCAGCCATGACAGGGGCAATCAGCCCCAGCATTTT. It specifies CASHDRGNQPQHF.

J is TRBJ1-2 and V is TRBV6-5; a possible D gene is TRBD1 (5 bases). Germline V gives CDR1 MNHEY, CDR2 SVGAGI. V shed 6 bases and J shed 3 bases, with 14 bases lying between them. The CDR3 is 14 amino acids. The CDR3 DNA reads TGTGCCAGCAGGGTAGGGGAAGGTGACTATGGCTACACCTTC. Translation: CASRVGEGDYGYTF.

The J gene is TRBJ2-7, the V gene TRBV6-5, with D perhaps TRBD2 (6 bases). The CDR3 runs 16 residues. V lost 0 bases and J 0 bases, leaving 12 bases between the germline ends. Looked up from germline, CDR1 is MNHEY and CDR2 is SVGAGI. This chain's CDR3 is CASSYSGGKSSYEQYF. The CDR3 DNA follows: TGTGCCAGCAGTTACTCGGGAGGCAAGAGCTCCTACGAGCAGTACTTC.

V gene TRBV30 combines with J gene TRBJ2-5; 8 bases agree with TRBD2. Losses at the gene ends were 2 bases for V and 9 bases for J; bases not matched to a gene: 8. Germline V gives CDR1 GTSNPN, CDR2 SVGIG (reference sequence). CDR3 length equals 13 residues. The CDR3 DNA reads TGTGCCTGGAGTACCGCGGGGGGAGTGGCCCAGTACTTC. Translation: CAWSTAGGVAQYF.

The CDR3 DNA follows: TGTGCCAGCAGCTTAGCTCCCGGGGGGGAAGCTTTCTTT. It encodes CASSLAPGGEAFF. The chain is built from TRBV7-2 and TRBJ1-1; D perhaps matches TRBD1 (5 bases). The CDR3 length is 13 residues. Per germline, CDR1 SGHTA and CDR2 FQGNSA. V dropped 0 bases and J dropped 8 bases, with 10 bases sitting between them.

The V gene is TRBV5-4, the J gene TRBJ1-2; D remains ambiguous. V lost 0 bases to trimming and J lost 2 bases, with 8 bases between them. Germline values: CDR1 SGHNT, CDR2 YYREEE (reference sequence). The CDR3 covers 14 residues. Here the CDR3 DNA reads TGTGCCAGCAGCTTGGACACCTTAAACTATGGCTACACCTTC. Residues: CASSLDTLNYGYTF.

The gene calls are TRBV27 and TRBJ2-7, with TRBD1 as a possible D gene (7 bases). From germline, CDR1 is MNHEY and CDR2 SMNVEV (reference sequence). Trimming removed 7 bases from V and 3 bases from J, with 16 bases in between. CDR3 length equals 14 residues. The CDR3 is CASMEARGDYEQYF. The CDR3 DNA follows: TGTGCCAGCATGGAGGCCAGGGGGGACTACGAGCAGTACTTC.

CDR3 in amino acids: CASSQDEFSGGVYNEQFF. The DNA for the CDR3 is TGCGCCAGCAGCCAAGATGAGTTTAGCGGGGGGGTATACAATGAGCAGTTCTTC. The rearrangement links TRBV4-1 to TRBJ2-1, with 11 bases fitting TRBD2. The ends lost 0 bases at V and 4 bases at J; junction bases unmatched: 8. The CDR3 consists of 18 residues. Germline V CDR1 and CDR2: MGHRA, YSYEKL.